The T cell receptor beta chain under discussion was sequenced for a study of blood T cell repertoires in COVID-19. This clone was detected a few times. Data came from immunoSEQ multiplex PCR; TCRdb stores just in-frame clones and leaves some out. The sample includes 200,000 to 250,000 clones, less than 90% of them seen just once. This study enrolled people aged roughly 18 to 90 from about 26 US geographic areas. The TCR sequence derives from a woman in her 40s who had recovered from COVID-19. The sample taken for sequencing was PBMCs or T cells enriched from blood (not recorded which).

CDR3 coding DNA: TGTGCCAGTAGGTTAAGTGCGGGACTCACTGAAGCTTTCTTT. This sequence encodes CASRLSAGLTEAFF. The chain combines TRBV19 with TRBJ1-1; D is perhaps TRBD1 (5 bases). The V end lost 6 bases, the J end lost 4 bases, and 15 bases lay between the germline ends. Germline V CDR1 and CDR2: LNHDA, SQIVND (reference sequence). The CDR3 contains 14 residues. The variable domain in full, completed from reference TRBV19 and TRBJ1-1, reads DGGITQSPKYLFRKEGQNVTLSCEQNLNHDAMYWYRQDPGQGLRLIYYSQIVNDFQKGDIAEGYSVSREKKESFPLTVTSAQKNPTAFYLCASRLSAGLTEAFFGQGTRLTVV.